Listed below are T cell receptor beta chains from one sample, sequenced in a study of T cell repertoires in cytomegalovirus infection. Their antigens remain unidentified. TCRdb processed the reads anew with MiXCR; each CDR3 protein has one entry. The sample yields 100,000 to 120,000 distinct CDR3 sequences, around 30% seen once. Here the sequenced sample was CD8+ T cells from cultured PBMCs, taken from culture after CMV antigen stimulation. Receptors were obtained from a human donor in good health (CMV status not recorded). Some clones in this sample may be carry-over from other donors' samples. CDR3s include the opening cysteine and the closing phenylalanine or tryptophan. Fields, in order: V gene, clone size, J gene, D gene, CDR3 protein. The D gene is left open where the match is weak. Expanded clones get a size class; other rows say once, few or many, or leave the size out.

v_call: TRBV7-2
clone_size: many
j_call: TRBJ1-2
d_call: .
cdr3_aa: CASSFSATGRNNYGYTF

v_call: TRBV12-3/TRBV12-4
clone_size: few
j_call: TRBJ1-1
d_call: .
cdr3_aa: CASSSAGAEAFF

v_call: TRBV7-9
clone_size: .
j_call: TRBJ1-2
d_call: .
cdr3_aa: CASSSIVANYGYTF

v_call: TRBV11-1
clone_size: .
j_call: TRBJ2-3
d_call: .
cdr3_aa: CASSPPGYGGHTDTQYF

v_call: TRBV6-6
clone_size: .
j_call: TRBJ1-1
d_call: .
cdr3_aa: CASSYSPRGTEAFF

v_call: TRBV6-6
clone_size: .
j_call: TRBJ2-1
d_call: .
cdr3_aa: CASSFGPDGFPYNEQFF

v_call: TRBV12-3/TRBV12-4
clone_size: .
j_call: TRBJ2-7
d_call: TRBD1
cdr3_aa: CASSLEGGALYEQYF

v_call: TRBV6-2/TRBV6-3
clone_size: many
j_call: TRBJ1-5
d_call: .
cdr3_aa: CASGRVLDQPQHF

v_call: TRBV6-6
clone_size: few
j_call: TRBJ2-6
d_call: TRBD1
cdr3_aa: CASRGTGVPSGANVLTF

v_call: TRBV12-3/TRBV12-4
clone_size: .
j_call: TRBJ1-1
d_call: .
cdr3_aa: CASSLPLGGAFF

v_call: TRBV10-3
clone_size: .
j_call: TRBJ1-4
d_call: TRBD1
cdr3_aa: CAISDWRGTDGDEKLFF

v_call: TRBV6-1
clone_size: many
j_call: TRBJ2-3
d_call: TRBD2
cdr3_aa: CASSDGGLGLAGIADTQYF

v_call: TRBV7-6
clone_size: many
j_call: TRBJ1-6
d_call: .
cdr3_aa: CASSSYNSPLHF

v_call: TRBV7-4
clone_size: .
j_call: TRBJ2-3
d_call: .
cdr3_aa: CASRTLGTFPVEDTQYF

v_call: TRBV23-1
clone_size: few
j_call: TRBJ1-6
d_call: TRBD1
cdr3_aa: CASRRTGGTFPLHF

v_call: TRBV6-6
clone_size: few
j_call: TRBJ2-7
d_call: TRBD2
cdr3_aa: CASSSRGLAGTSYEQYF

v_call: TRBV27
clone_size: .
j_call: TRBJ2-2
d_call: TRBD2
cdr3_aa: CASSLIASGGYTGELFF

v_call: TRBV19
clone_size: few
j_call: TRBJ1-5
d_call: .
cdr3_aa: CASSIRMTAYSNQPQHF

v_call: TRBV6-1
clone_size: .
j_call: TRBJ1-1
d_call: .
cdr3_aa: CASSAAQGANTEAFF

v_call: TRBV5-1
clone_size: .
j_call: TRBJ1-4
d_call: .
cdr3_aa: CASSIDGTINEKLFF

v_call: TRBV14
clone_size: .
j_call: TRBJ2-5
d_call: .
cdr3_aa: CASSRTLGVLQTQYF

v_call: TRBV18
clone_size: .
j_call: TRBJ2-7
d_call: .
cdr3_aa: CASSLGLNYEQYF

v_call: TRBV27
clone_size: .
j_call: TRBJ2-7
d_call: TRBD1
cdr3_aa: CASTNGQGNEQYF

v_call: TRBV6-5
clone_size: .
j_call: TRBJ2-7
d_call: .
cdr3_aa: CASSSGREQYF

v_call: TRBV7-6
clone_size: few
j_call: TRBJ1-5
d_call: TRBD1
cdr3_aa: CASSLETGSRQPQHF

v_call: TRBV7-2
clone_size: .
j_call: TRBJ2-3
d_call: .
cdr3_aa: CASSLSGDTQYF

v_call: TRBV6-2/TRBV6-3
clone_size: few
j_call: TRBJ2-1
d_call: TRBD2
cdr3_aa: CASSPLAGGRYNEQFF

v_call: TRBV4-3
clone_size: .
j_call: TRBJ1-4
d_call: .
cdr3_aa: CASSQVVVGEKLFF

v_call: TRBV19
clone_size: few
j_call: TRBJ2-1
d_call: .
cdr3_aa: CASSIDFNGWSSYNEQFF

v_call: TRBV6-5
clone_size: .
j_call: TRBJ2-1
d_call: TRBD2
cdr3_aa: CASMDSGGNYNEQFF

v_call: TRBV19
clone_size: .
j_call: TRBJ2-7
d_call: .
cdr3_aa: CASTLGSGPTYEQYF

v_call: TRBV4-2
clone_size: few
j_call: TRBJ2-3
d_call: TRBD2
cdr3_aa: CASSQDMLSGLAGEYTQYF

v_call: TRBV19
clone_size: .
j_call: TRBJ1-5
d_call: .
cdr3_aa: CASSIVNQPQHF

v_call: TRBV6-1
clone_size: .
j_call: TRBJ1-5
d_call: .
cdr3_aa: CASSDGGNSNQPQHF